A single TCR beta chain is shown here with its context. This clonotype was detected many times. It has no known antigen specificity. Base quality data are lacking; no much larger clone is found one base away. This record belongs to a study of human T cells and chemical hapten exposure (dated by TCRdb to 2020 to 2022). Turning to the overall study: For sensitization, 2% DPC in acetone was applied to a 2 cm by 2 cm area of upper inner arm skin. Patients additionally received weekly therapeutic DPC doses to the scalp throughout the roughly 24-week study period. Patch tests used Finn chambers with 0.01% DPC on the upper back, scored after 6 days by International Contact Dermatitis Research Group standards. Most of the patients in the cohort were female, and the cohort covered alopecia areata with under or over 50% scalp involvement, alopecia totalis and alopecia universalis. The libraries were sequenced as a pool, and the TCR yield per sample differed mostly because of small variations in library volumes within the pool. This study followed changes in the peripheral blood TCR repertoire in vivo during primary and secondary sensitization of alopecia patients to the hapten diphenylcyclopropenone (DPC). Patient blood was sampled pre-sensitization (week 0) and at 2, 6 and about 24 weeks after DPC sensitization. Blood for TCR sequencing was provided by twenty-nine alopecia patients at one to four time points (pre-sensitization, 2, 6 and 24 weeks). Study-wide findings and limitations: The number of PT1 expanded TCRs positively correlated with patch test score, significant at thresholds 8, 16 and 32 but not 4. Because all patients had alopecia, a presumed autoimmune disease, the immune response of the patients might differ from that of healthy individuals. Repeated subsampling changed both the strength of the expansion versus patch-test correlation and the threshold at which that correlation became significant. Compared with pre-sensitization or healthy control sets, expanded TCRs formed significantly more large CDR3 similarity clusters, which is consistent with antigen-driven responses. The number of TCRs above 1 in 1000 frequency did not change with DPC sensitization; there was no evidence of global repertoire structure alterations.

Its CDR3 holds 15 amino acids, cysteine through phenylalanine. Only the CDR3 DNA is retained, 45 bases long and in frame from the first base. V is shortened by 0 bases, J by 5 bases, and the region joining them spans 13 bases. Reading the germline V gene gives CDR1 MNHEY and CDR2 SVGAGI. Receptors were amplified or captured by RACE. The reads were generated on a NextSeq 500. During library preparation, unique molecular identifiers were attached to individual cDNA molecules so that TCRs could be counted in a quantitative, reproducible way. Each blood RNA sample was used to sequence both TCR alpha and TCR beta chains. Per the authors' processing: A median of about 100,000 TCRs per sample was observed, with a range of roughly 23,224 to 700,000. V, J and CDR3 annotation of the TCR reads was performed with the Decombinator software suite. For the PS versus PT1 abundance plots, all samples were subsampled to the same number of TCRs (28,000). Expanded TCRs were defined as absent before sensitization and observed at least eight times at the 2-week time point. Using fastp at Q25 and MiXCR, TCRdb reprocessed the public reads and kept productive beta chains. Every CDR3 protein is listed once, alongside the most common genes and DNA of its rows. TCRdb's processing, not the authors', yielded these V and J calls. The sample contains roughly 380,000 distinct CDR3 sequences, approximately 5.1% of them found a single time. Of the sample, 2% to 2.5% falls within the top ten clones.

The label giving this sample's time point can be read as: patch test 1, 2 weeks after DPC sensitization. Explained via the paper, the treatment or condition label denotes: therapeutic diphenylcyclopropenone sensitization with weekly scalp DPC. Blood at each patch-test visit was drawn before the patch test was applied. Patients were eligible if aged 18 to 70, diagnosed with alopecia and judged suitable for DPC therapy, and pregnant patients were excluded. Total RNA was isolated from unfractionated whole blood collected in Tempus Blood RNA tubes. The receptor was derived from a woman between 45 and 65 years old with alopecia areata. Some clones in this sample may be carry-over from other donors' samples. The receptor chain draws on TRBV6-5 and TRBJ1-1; matching of 5 bases hints at TRBD1 as the D gene. Sequenced material: whole blood, taken in connection with sensitization to the hapten diphenylcyclopropenone (DPC). The nucleotide sequence reads TGTGCCAGCAGTTACTCTCCTACGGGGGAAACTGAAGCTTTCTTT. It translates to CASSYSPTGETEAFF.